This T cell receptor (beta chain) was documented in a study of T cell responses to AZD1222 COVID-19 vaccine. General study points: CD4 TCRs linked to vaccination spanned spike, dominating at 160-218 and 743-854. Increases in Spike-specific TCR breadth and depth were seen after two AZD1222 doses.

Some clones are missing from TCRdb's copy, which holds only in-frame ones; the method was immunoSEQ multiplex PCR. This sample has some 55,000 clones, with about 85% found just once. Germline assignment: CDR1 SGDLS and CDR2 YYNGEE. CDR3 length: 15 residues. Between the trimmed V and J ends, which lost 2 bases and 4 bases, there was a span of 15 bases. Turning to this clone: Its target is unknown.

The sample was peripheral blood, taken on day 0 of AZD1222 vaccination. The chain employs TRBV9 and TRBJ1-2, with D uncertain. The TCR was taken from an adult in good health. The CDR3 bases are TGTGCCAGCAGCGTTGGGGTCGGGGATGTCTATGGCTACACCTTC. The encoded protein is CASSVGVGDVYGYTF.